What follows are 2 T cell receptor beta chains derived from one specimen sequenced in a study of blood T cells in healthy people across ages. Alongside a J-beta primer mix, a sample-barcoded 5' primer served in a second PCR lasting roughly 6 to 11 cycles. TCRdb re-called the 5' RACE reads with MiXCR, one entry per CDR3 protein. The sample records around 990,000 distinct CDR3 sequences, around 27% being singletons. The same data also went into a second study, on T cells of mothers and their children.

Sequencing input: blood. These receptor sequences come from a girl aged 2-15 years in good health.

The chain couples TRBV29-1 to TRBJ1-2; the D is unclear. CDR3 size: 12 residues. The germline V and J ends were trimmed by 5 bases and 3 bases, with 10 bases remaining between them. Germline lookup yields CDR1 SQVTM and CDR2 ANQGSEA. Here the CDR3 DNA reads TGCAGCGTTCCTGCCGGGGACTATGGCTACACCTTC. Residues: CSVPAGDYGYTF.

The chain combines TRBV20-1 with TRBJ1-1; D may be TRBD1 (5 bases). Per the germline V gene, CDR1 is DFQATT and CDR2 is SNEGSKA (reference sequence). Trimming left V 6 bases short and J 5 bases short, with 16 bases between. CDR3 size: 13 residues. The CDR3 region is CSALKGRGTEAFF. In nucleotides, the CDR3 is TGCAGTGCCCTGAAGGGGAGGGGAACTGAAGCTTTCTTT.